The 29 T cell receptor beta chains below all came from one sample that was sequenced in a study of blood T cell repertoires in COVID-19. The protocol was immunoSEQ multiplex PCR, while the TCRdb copy is restricted to in-frame clones and leaves out a portion. The sample includes a few hundred thousand clones, under 85% seen only once; the top ten take approximately 5%. Sequenced input: PBMCs or T cells enriched from blood (not recorded which). These receptors originate from a woman aged 50 to 65 who had recovered from COVID-19.

Written as DNA, the CDR3 is TGTGCCAGCCGGTGGGAGGGATTATGGAGTGGCTACACCTTC. It yields the protein CASRWEGLWSGYTF. The chain employs TRBV2 and TRBJ1-2, with D unresolved. Germline CDR1 SNHLY, CDR2 FYNNEI. CDR3 length: 14 amino acids. V was shortened by 8 bases and J by 7 bases, with 20 bases between the two germline ends.

The chain uses TRBV5-1 and TRBJ2-5; D uncertain. Per the germline V gene, CDR1 is SGHRS and CDR2 is YFSETQ. The V and J ends lost 1 base and 2 bases respectively, with 6 bases between them. This CDR3 contains 13 residues. CDR3 bases: TGCGCCAGCAGCTTGTCAGGACAAGAGACCCAGTACTTC. Translating it yields CASSLSGQETQYF.

The chain couples TRBV5-4 to TRBJ2-2, with TRBD1 as a possible D gene (6 bases). Germline V gene lookup returns CDR1 SGHNT and CDR2 YYREEE (reference sequence). The CDR3 totals 15 residues. The V end lost 2 bases, the J end lost 0 bases, and 8 bases lay between the germline ends. The DNA for the CDR3 is TGTGCCAGCAGCTTTCCAGGGGCGAACACCGGGGAGCTGTTTTTT. It is translated as CASSFPGANTGELFF.

This clone was counted a single time. The J gene is TRBJ1-1, the V gene TRBV7-9; D ambiguous. Deletions cut 1 base from V and 1 base from J, with 7 bases between. The germline V gene encodes CDR1 SEHNR and CDR2 FQNEAQ (reference sequence). The CDR3 has 14 residues. The CDR3 loop reads CASSLGPGNTEAFF. Written as DNA, the CDR3 is TGTGCCAGCAGCTTAGGGCCAGGGAACACTGAAGCTTTCTTT.

The chain employs TRBV5-1 and TRBJ1-2; 8 bases map to TRBD1. V lost 4 bases and J lost 8; bases outside the gene matches: 7. CDR1 is SGHRS and CDR2 is YFSETQ in the germline V gene. The CDR3 is made up of 13 amino acids. The CDR3 nucleotides read TGCGCCAGCAGCGCAGCAGGGGGCTCGGGCTACACCTTC. It is translated as CASSAAGGSGYTF.

The chain combines TRBV2 with TRBJ2-5, with D perhaps TRBD1 (5 bases). V lost 11 bases, J lost 2 bases, and 15 bases lay in between. CDR1 SNHLY and CDR2 FYNNEI come from the germline V gene. The CDR3 length is 13 residues. Here the CDR3 reads CAGSAQAQETQYF. The CDR3, as DNA: TGTGCCGGCTCAGCACAGGCTCAAGAGACCCAGTACTTC.

The chain has TRBV11-3 and TRBJ2-7, with TRBD1 matching 8 bases. CDR1 and CDR2 (germline): SGHNT, YENEEA. The CDR3 covers 14 residues. Trimming at V came to 6 bases and at J to 3 bases, leaving 7 bases not matched to a gene. CDR3: CASSPDRGIYEQYF. CDR3 DNA: TGTGCCAGCAGTCCAGACAGGGGAATCTACGAGCAGTACTTC.

This chain joins TRBV30 and TRBJ2-7; D not resolved. The CDR3 totals 13 residues. V was clipped by 4 bases and J by 3 bases, with 13 bases between them. Germline lookup yields CDR1 GTSNPN and CDR2 SVGIG (reference sequence). The CDR3 region has the DNA TGTGCCTGGAATCCCGGTTCCGACTACGAGCAGTACTTC. It encodes CAWNPGSDYEQYF.

This clone showed up just once. The chain uses TRBV30 and TRBJ2-7, with D perhaps matching TRBD1 (6 bases). V was trimmed by 1 base and J by 2 bases, leaving 15 bases between them. Germline V CDR1 and CDR2: GTSNPN, SVGIG (reference sequence). This CDR3 region has 15 residues. The CDR3 DNA reads TGTGCCTGGAGTGACCAGGCAGGGGATCCCTACGAGCAGTACTTC. It is translated as CAWSDQAGDPYEQYF.

Only a few counts were recorded for this clone. The rearrangement uses TRBV19 and TRBJ1-1; TRBD1 aligns across 7 bases. The CDR3 runs 13 residues. The trim removed 4 bases at V and 3 bases at J, leaving 2 bases unmatched. The germline CDR1 and CDR2 sequences are LNHDA and SQIVND (reference sequence). DNA for the CDR3: TGTGCCAGTAGTAGGGACAGAGACACTGAAGCTTTCTTT. This gives the protein CASSRDRDTEAFF.

Notes on this clone: In the same sample, other DNA sequences code for this CDR3. The CDR3: CSVGQGLNTGELFF. The CDR3 nucleotides are TGCAGCGTTGGACAGGGCTTGAACACCGGGGAGCTGTTTTTT. V is TRBV29-1 and J is TRBJ2-2, with 7 bases aligning to TRBD1. From germline, CDR1 is SQVTM and CDR2 ANQGSEA. The CDR3 runs 14 residues. The ends lost 4 bases at V and 1 base at J; junction bases unmatched: 3.

The V gene is TRBV20-1, the J gene TRBJ1-4; no clear D. The V end lost 6 bases, the J end lost 8 bases, and 10 bases lay between the germline ends. The CDR3 runs 11 residues. Germline CDR1 reads DFQATT; CDR2 reads SNEGSKA (reference sequence). The CDR3 nucleotides read TGCAGTGCCCCGTCGGGGGAAAAACTGTTTTTT. Amino acids: CSAPSGEKLFF.

The chain links TRBV11-2 to TRBJ1-1; possible D gene TRBD1, 6 bases. This CDR3 comprises 16 residues. The V gene lost 4 bases and the J gene lost 11 bases, with 26 bases spanning the gap. Germline CDR1 reads SGHAT; CDR2 reads FQNNGV. The CDR3 region has the DNA TGTGCCAGCAGCTCCCAAAACAGGGCCTCTCCCTCTACGGCTTTCTTT. Amino acid sequence: CASSSQNRASPSTAFF.

The chain has TRBV3-1 (or the pseudogene TRBV3-2) and TRBJ1-2; D gene unclear. Germline V gene data show CDR1 as LGHDT and CDR2 as YNNKEL (reference sequence). CDR3 size: 15 residues. The germline V and J ends were trimmed by 4 bases and 0 bases, with 12 bases remaining between them. This chain's CDR3 is CASSPAPRSNYGYTF. The CDR3 coding sequence is TGTGCCAGCAGCCCCGCCCCTAGGTCTAACTATGGCTACACCTTC.

The genes are TRBV29-1 and TRBJ2-3; 7 bases map to TRBD2. Trimming removed 3 bases from V and 6 bases from J; junction bases left unmatched: 3. Looked up from germline, CDR1 is SQVTM and CDR2 is ANQGSEA. CDR3 length: 12 amino acids. DNA for the CDR3: TGCAGCGTTGAGGGGGGGTCGGATACGCAGTATTTT. Protein product: CSVEGGSDTQYF.

The chain links TRBV7-2 to TRBJ1-5, with a tentative D call TRBD1 (6 bases). Trimming took off 1 base at V and 8 bases at J, with 9 bases between the two ends. The CDR3 loop spans 13 amino acids. The germline gives CDR1 SGHTA, CDR2 FQGNSA. CDR3 bases: TGTGCCAGCAGCTTAGAGAACAGGGAGCCCCAGCATTTT. The encoded protein is CASSLENREPQHF.

The rearrangement uses TRBV25-1 and TRBJ1-2; 7 bases agree with TRBD1. The junction had 12 bases not matched to a gene; V was cut back by 7 bases and J by 4 bases. Germline V gives CDR1 MGHDK, CDR2 SYGVNS. The CDR3 is 15 amino acids. CDR3 sequence reads: CASTPAGGVVYGYTF. As DNA, the CDR3 is TGTGCCAGCACCCCGGCAGGGGGAGTTGTCTATGGCTACACCTTC.

The chain combines TRBV28 with TRBJ2-1, with TRBD1 as a possible D gene (7 bases). Germline V gene sequence: CDR1 MDHEN, CDR2 SYDVKM. Trimming left V 7 bases short and J 15 bases short, with 19 bases between. The CDR3 is 12 residues long. DNA for the CDR3: TGTGCCAGCAACACCGGCGGGGCAGGGGGGTTCTTC. As protein: CASNTGGAGGFF.

This chain connects TRBV28 to TRBJ2-7; TRBD2 might be the D (6 bases). V lost 6 bases and J lost 4, with 13 bases in between. Germline V gene lookup returns CDR1 MDHEN and CDR2 SYDVKM. The CDR3 sequence is 13 residues long. CDR3 loop: CASSLGGMYEQYF. In DNA, the CDR3 is TGTGCCAGCAGCCTGGGGGGTATGTACGAGCAGTACTTC.

The chain recombines TRBV3-1 (or the pseudogene TRBV3-2) with TRBJ2-3; 8 bases fit TRBD2. Unmatched junction bases numbered 8, after V lost 3 bases and J lost 0 bases. The CDR3 contains 17 residues. The germline V gene encodes CDR1 LGHDT and CDR2 YNNKEL (reference sequence). CDR3 amino acids: CASSHALSGMSTDTQYF. In nucleotides, the CDR3 is TGTGCCAGCAGCCACGCTCTTAGCGGGATGAGCACAGATACGCAGTATTTT.

This clone was seen a few times. Other nucleotide sequences from this sample produce the same CDR3. This rearrangement joins TRBV19 to TRBJ2-1; 7 nucleotides line up with TRBD1. CDR3 length: 14 amino acids. The V gene's germline CDR1 is LNHDA and CDR2 SQIVND (reference sequence). V shed 7 bases and J 0 bases; nucleotides not matched to a gene: 3. CDR3 region: CASTRDSSYNEQFF. The CDR3 DNA reads as TGTGCCAGTACCCGGGACAGCTCCTACAATGAGCAGTTCTTC.

This chain connects TRBV29-1 to TRBJ1-4; maybe TRBD1 (5 bases). CDR1 and CDR2 from the germline V gene are SQVTM and ANQGSEA. V was trimmed by 4 bases and J by 3 bases, leaving 6 bases between them. The CDR3 has 12 amino acids. In DNA form, the CDR3 reads TGCAGCGTTGGGGGGGCTAATGAAAAACTGTTTTTT. Translation gives CSVGGANEKLFF.

The V call is TRBV6-5, the J call TRBJ1-5; a possible D gene is TRBD1 (6 bases). Per germline, CDR1 MNHEY and CDR2 SVGAGI. CDR3 length: 13 residues. V dropped 4 bases and J dropped 4 bases, with 8 bases sitting between them. The CDR3 DNA follows: TGTGCCAGCAGTTCTACAGGGAATCAGCCCCAGCATTTT. It is translated as CASSSTGNQPQHF.

This rearrangement joins TRBV7-2 to TRBJ2-7, with 9 bases fitting TRBD1. Germline V CDR1 and CDR2: SGHTA, FQGNSA. This CDR3 has 15 amino acids. The ends lost 5 bases at V and 5 bases at J; junction bases unmatched: 10. The CDR3 region has the DNA TGTGCCAGCAGCCTGCTGGGACAGGGTCACCACGAGCAGTACTTC. Translated, it gives CASSLLGQGHHEQYF.

The chain uses TRBV6-2 or TRBV6-3 and TRBJ2-5; the D gene is possibly TRBD2 (5 bases). The CDR3 runs 16 residues. Trimming left V 1 base short and J 2 bases short, with 14 bases between. Germline V lookup: CDR1 MNHEY, CDR2 SVGEGT. CDR3 coding DNA: TGTGCCAGCAGTTACTTCGCTCTCGGGGTGCAAGAGACCCAGTACTTC. This codes for CASSYFALGVQETQYF.

The rearrangement joins TRBV3-1 (or the pseudogene TRBV3-2) to TRBJ1-1, with a weak D call TRBD1 (5 bases). Looked up from germline, CDR1 is LGHDT and CDR2 is YNNKEL (reference sequence). CDR3 length: 18 residues. V was clipped by 1 base and J by 5 bases, with 23 bases between them. The CDR3 protein is CASSQGDRGGHHGTEAFF. The CDR3 nucleotides read TGTGCCAGCAGCCAAGGGGACCGGGGAGGGCACCACGGGACTGAAGCTTTCTTT.

This clone was observed a handful of times. The V and J genes are TRBV6-5 and TRBJ2-7; a possible D gene is TRBD2 (6 bases). The germline V and J ends were trimmed by 6 bases and 6 bases, with 18 bases remaining between them. There are 14 residues in the CDR3. CDR1 is MNHEY and CDR2 is SVGAGI in the germline V gene. The CDR3 spells CASRRDFTGGEQYF. Written as DNA, the CDR3 is TGTGCCAGCAGGAGGGACTTCACCGGGGGCGAGCAGTACTTC.

CDR3 in amino acids: CATSDPAGTSGRNEQFF. CDR3 sequence (DNA): TGTGCCACCAGTGATCCGGCCGGGACTAGCGGGAGGAATGAGCAGTTCTTC. The chain couples TRBV24-1 to TRBJ2-1; 15 nucleotides match TRBD2. The trim removed 3 bases at V and 7 bases at J, leaving 6 bases unmatched. The V gene's germline CDR1 is KGHDR and CDR2 SFDVKD. This CDR3 spans 17 amino acids.

This clone came up once. The chain recombines TRBV19 with TRBJ2-7, with D perhaps TRBD1 (6 bases). This CDR3 contains 13 residues. Trimming took off 5 bases at V and 9 bases at J, with 17 bases between the two ends. Looked up from germline, CDR1 is LNHDA and CDR2 is SQIVND (reference sequence). The DNA of the CDR3 is TGTGCCAGTAGTGAGGAACAGGGTTTTGGGCAGTACTTC. Translation: CASSEEQGFGQYF. The entire variable domain, with the rest obtained from reference TRBV19 and TRBJ2-7, is as follows: DGGITQSPKYLFRKEGQNVTLSCEQNLNHDAMYWYRQDPGQGLRLIYYSQIVNDFQKGDIAEGYSVSREKKESFPLTVTSAQKNPTAFYLCASSEEQGFGQYFGPGTRLTVT.